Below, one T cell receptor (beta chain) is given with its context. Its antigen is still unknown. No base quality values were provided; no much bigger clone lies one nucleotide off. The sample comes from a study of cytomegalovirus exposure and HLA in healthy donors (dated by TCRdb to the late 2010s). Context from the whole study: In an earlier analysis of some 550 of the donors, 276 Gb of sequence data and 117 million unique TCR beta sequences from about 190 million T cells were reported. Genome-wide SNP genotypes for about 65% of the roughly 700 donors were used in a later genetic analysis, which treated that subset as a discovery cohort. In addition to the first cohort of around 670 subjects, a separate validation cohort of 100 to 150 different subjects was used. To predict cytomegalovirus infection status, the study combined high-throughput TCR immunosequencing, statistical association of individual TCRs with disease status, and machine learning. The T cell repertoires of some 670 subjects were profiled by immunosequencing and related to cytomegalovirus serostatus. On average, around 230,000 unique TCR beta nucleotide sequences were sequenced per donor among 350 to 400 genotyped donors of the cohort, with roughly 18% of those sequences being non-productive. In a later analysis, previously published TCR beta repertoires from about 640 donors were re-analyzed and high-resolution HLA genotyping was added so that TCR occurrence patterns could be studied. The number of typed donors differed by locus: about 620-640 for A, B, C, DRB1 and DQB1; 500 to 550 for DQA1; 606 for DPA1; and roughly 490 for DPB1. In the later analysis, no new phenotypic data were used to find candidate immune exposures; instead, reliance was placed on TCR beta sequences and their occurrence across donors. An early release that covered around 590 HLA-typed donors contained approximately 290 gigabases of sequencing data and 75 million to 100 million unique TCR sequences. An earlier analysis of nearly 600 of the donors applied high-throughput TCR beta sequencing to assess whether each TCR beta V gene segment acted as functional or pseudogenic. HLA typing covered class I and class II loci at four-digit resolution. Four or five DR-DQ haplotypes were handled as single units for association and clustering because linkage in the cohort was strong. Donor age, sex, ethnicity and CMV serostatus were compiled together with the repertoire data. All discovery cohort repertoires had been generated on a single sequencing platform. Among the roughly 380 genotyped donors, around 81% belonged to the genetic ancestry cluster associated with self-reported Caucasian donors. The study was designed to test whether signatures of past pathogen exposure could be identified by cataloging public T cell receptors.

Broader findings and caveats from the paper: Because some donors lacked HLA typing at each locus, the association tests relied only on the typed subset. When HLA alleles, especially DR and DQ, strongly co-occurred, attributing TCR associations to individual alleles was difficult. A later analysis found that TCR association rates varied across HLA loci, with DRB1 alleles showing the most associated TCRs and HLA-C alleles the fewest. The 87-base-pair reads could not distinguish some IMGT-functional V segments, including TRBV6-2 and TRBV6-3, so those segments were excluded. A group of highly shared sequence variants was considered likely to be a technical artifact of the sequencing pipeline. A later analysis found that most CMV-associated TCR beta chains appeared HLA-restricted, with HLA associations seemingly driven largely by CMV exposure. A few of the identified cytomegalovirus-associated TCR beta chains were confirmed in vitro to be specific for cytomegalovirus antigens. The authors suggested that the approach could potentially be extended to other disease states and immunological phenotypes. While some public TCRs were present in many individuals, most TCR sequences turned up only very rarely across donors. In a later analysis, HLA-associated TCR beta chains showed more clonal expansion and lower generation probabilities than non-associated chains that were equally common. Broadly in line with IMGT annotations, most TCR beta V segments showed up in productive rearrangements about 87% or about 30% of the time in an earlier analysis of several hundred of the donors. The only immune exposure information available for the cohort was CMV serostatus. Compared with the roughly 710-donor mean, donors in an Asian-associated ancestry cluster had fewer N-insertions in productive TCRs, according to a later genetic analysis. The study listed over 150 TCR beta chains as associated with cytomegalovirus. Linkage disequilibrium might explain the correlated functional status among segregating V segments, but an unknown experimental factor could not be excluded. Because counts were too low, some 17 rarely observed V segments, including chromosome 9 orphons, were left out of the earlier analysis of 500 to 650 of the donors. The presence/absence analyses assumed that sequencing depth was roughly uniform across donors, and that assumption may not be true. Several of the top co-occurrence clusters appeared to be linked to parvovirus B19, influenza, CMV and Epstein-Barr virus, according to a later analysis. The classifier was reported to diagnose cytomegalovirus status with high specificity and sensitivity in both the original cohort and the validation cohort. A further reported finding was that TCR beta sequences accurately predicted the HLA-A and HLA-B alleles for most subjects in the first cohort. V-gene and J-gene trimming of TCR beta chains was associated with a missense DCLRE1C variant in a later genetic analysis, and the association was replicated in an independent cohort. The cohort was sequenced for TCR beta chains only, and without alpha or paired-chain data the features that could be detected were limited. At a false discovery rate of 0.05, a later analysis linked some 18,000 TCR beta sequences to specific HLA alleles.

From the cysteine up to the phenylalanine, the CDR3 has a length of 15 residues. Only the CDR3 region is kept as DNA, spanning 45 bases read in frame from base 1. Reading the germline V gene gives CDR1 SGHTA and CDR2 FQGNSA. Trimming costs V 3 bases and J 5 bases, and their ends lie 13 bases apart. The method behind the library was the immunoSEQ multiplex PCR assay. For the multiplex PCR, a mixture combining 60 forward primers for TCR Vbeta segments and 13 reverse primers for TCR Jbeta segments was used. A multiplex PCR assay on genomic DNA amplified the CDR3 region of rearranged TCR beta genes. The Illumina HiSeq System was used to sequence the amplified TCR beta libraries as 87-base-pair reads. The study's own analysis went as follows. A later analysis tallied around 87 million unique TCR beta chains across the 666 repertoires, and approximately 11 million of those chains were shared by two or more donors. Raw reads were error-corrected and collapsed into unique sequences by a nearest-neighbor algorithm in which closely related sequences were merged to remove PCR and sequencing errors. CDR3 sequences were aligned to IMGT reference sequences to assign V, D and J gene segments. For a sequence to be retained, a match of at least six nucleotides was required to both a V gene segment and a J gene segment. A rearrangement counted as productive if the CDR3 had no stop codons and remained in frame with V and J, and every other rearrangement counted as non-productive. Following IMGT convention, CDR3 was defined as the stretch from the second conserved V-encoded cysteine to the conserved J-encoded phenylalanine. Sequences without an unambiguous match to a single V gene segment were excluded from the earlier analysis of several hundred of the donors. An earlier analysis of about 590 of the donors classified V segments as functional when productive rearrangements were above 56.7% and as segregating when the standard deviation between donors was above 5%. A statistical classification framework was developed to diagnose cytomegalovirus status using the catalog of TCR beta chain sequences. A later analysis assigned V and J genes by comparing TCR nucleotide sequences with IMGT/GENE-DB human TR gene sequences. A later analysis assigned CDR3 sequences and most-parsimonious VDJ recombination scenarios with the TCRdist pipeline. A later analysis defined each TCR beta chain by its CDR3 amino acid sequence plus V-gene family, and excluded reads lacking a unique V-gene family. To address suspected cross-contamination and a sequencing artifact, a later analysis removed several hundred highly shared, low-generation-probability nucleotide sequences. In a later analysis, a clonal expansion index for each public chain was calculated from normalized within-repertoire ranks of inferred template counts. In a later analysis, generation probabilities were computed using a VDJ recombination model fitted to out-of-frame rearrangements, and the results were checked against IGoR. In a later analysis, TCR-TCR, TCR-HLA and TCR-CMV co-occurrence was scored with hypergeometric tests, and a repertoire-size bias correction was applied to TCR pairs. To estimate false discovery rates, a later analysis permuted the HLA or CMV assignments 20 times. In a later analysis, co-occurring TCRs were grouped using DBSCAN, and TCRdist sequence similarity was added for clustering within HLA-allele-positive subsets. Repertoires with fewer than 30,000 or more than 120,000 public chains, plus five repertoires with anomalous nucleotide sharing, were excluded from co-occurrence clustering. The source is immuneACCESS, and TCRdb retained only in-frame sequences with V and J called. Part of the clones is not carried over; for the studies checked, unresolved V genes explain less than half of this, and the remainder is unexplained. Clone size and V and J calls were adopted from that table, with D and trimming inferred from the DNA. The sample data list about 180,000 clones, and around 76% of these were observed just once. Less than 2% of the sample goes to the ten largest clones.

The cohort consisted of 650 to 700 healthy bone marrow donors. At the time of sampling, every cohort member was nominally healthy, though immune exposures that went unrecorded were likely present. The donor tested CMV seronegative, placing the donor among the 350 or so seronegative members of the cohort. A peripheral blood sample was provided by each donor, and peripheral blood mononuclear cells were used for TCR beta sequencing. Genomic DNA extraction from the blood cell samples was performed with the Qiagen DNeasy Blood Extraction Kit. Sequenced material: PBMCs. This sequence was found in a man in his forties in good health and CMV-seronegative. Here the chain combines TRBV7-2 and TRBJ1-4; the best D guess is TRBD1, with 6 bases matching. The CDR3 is CASSFGGGGNEKLFF. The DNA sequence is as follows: TGTGCCAGCAGCTTTGGGGGGGGCGGAAATGAAAAACTGTTTTTT.